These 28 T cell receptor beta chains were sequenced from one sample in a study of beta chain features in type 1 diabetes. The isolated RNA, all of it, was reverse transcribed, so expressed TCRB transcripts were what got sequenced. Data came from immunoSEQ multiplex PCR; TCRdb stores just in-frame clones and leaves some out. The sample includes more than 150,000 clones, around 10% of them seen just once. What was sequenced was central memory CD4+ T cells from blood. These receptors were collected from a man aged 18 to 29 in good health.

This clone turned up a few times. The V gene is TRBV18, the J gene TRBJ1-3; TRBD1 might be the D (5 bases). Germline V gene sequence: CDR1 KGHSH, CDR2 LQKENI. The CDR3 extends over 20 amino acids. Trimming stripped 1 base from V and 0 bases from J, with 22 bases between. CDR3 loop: CASSPRGQSLSSTSGNTIYF. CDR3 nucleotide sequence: TGTGCCAGCTCACCACGCGGACAAAGTCTCTCTTCCACCTCTGGAAACACCATATATTTT. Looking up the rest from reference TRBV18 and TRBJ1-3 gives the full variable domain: NAGVMQNPRHLVRRRGQEARLRCSPMKGHSHVYWYRQLPEEGLKFMVYLQKENIIDESGMPKERFSAEFPKEGPSILRIQQVVRGDSAAYFCASSPRGQSLSSTSGNTIYFGEGSWLTVV.

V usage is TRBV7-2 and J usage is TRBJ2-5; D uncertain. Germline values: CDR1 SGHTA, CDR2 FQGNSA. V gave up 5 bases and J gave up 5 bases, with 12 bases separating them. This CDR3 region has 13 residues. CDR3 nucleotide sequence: TGTGCCAGCAGCCGAGGCCGAGATGAGACCCAGTACTTC. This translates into CASSRGRDETQYF.

In DNA form, the CDR3 reads TGTGCCAGCAGCATGCAACTTGGGGAGACCCAGTACTTC. Its protein product is CASSMQLGETQYF. This chain links TRBV7-7 with TRBJ2-5; D gene uncertain. This CDR3 is built from 13 residues. Germline CDR1 SSHAT, CDR2 FNYEAQ (reference sequence). V lost 5 bases and J 5 bases, leaving 12 bases between the germline ends.

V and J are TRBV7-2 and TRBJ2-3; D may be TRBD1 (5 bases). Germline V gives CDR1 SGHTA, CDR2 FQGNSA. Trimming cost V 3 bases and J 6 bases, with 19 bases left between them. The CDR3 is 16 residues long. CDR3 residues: CASSFTLGHGADTQYF. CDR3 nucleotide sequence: TGTGCCAGCAGCTTTACCCTTGGGCATGGGGCGGATACGCAGTATTTT.

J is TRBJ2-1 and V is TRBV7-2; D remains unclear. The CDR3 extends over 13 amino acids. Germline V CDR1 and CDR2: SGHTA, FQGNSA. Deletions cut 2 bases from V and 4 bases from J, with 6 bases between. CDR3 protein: CASSLFRYNEQFF. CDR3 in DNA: TGTGCCAGCAGCTTATTTCGTTACAATGAGCAGTTCTTC.

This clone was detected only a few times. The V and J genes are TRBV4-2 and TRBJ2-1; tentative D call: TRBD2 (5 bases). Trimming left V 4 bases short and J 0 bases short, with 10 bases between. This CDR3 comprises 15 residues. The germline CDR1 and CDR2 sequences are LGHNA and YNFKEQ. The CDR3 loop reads CASSPSPSSYNEQFF. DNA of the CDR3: TGTGCCAGCAGCCCTAGCCCGAGCTCCTACAATGAGCAGTTCTTC.

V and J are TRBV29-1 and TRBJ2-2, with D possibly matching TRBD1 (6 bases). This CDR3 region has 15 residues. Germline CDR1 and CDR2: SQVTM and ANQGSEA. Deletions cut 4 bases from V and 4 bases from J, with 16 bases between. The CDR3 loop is CSVVLGARATGELFF. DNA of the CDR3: TGCAGCGTTGTCTTGGGGGCGCGGGCCACCGGGGAGCTGTTTTTT.

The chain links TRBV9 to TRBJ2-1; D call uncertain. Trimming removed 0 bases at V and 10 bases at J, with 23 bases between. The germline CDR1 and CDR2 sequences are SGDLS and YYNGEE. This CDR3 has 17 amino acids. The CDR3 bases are TGTGCCAGCAGCGTAGCTGGAGCGCCCCGTTTGTTTGGGGAGCAGTTCTTC. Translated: CASSVAGAPRLFGEQFF.

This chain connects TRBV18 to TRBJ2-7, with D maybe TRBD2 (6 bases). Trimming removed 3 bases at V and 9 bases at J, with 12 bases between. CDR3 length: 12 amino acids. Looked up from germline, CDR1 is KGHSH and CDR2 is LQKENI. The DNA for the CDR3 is TGTGCCAGCTCACCCGAAGAAGCGGGGCAGTACTTC. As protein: CASSPEEAGQYF.

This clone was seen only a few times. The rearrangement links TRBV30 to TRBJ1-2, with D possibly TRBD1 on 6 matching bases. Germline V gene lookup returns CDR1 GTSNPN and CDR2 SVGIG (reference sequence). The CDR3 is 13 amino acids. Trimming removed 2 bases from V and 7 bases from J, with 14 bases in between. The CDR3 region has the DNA TGTGCCTGGAGTTTGACAGGACGGCTTGGCTACACCTTC. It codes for CAWSLTGRLGYTF.

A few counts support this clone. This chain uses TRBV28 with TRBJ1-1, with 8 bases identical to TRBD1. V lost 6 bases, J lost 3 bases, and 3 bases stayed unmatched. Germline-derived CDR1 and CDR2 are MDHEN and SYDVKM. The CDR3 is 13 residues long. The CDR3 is CASRSGGYTEAFF. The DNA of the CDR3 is TGTGCCAGCAGGTCAGGGGGCTACACTGAAGCTTTCTTT.

The CDR3 DNA reads TGTGCCAGCAACCCAGGACAGACGGGCTATGGCTACACCTTC. It translates to CASNPGQTGYGYTF. The rearrangement links TRBV9 to TRBJ1-2, with a possible D match to TRBD1 (6 bases). The CDR3 consists of 14 residues. Germline loops: CDR1 SGDLS, CDR2 YYNGEE. Trimming took 6 bases from V and 4 from J, leaving 16 bases between them.

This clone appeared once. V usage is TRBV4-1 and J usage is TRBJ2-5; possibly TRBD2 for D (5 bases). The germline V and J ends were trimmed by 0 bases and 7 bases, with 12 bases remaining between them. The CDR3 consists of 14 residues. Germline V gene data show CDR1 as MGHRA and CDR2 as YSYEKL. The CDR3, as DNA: TGCGCCAGCAGCCAAGACCTAGCCCCCGGGACCCAGTACTTC. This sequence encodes CASSQDLAPGTQYF.

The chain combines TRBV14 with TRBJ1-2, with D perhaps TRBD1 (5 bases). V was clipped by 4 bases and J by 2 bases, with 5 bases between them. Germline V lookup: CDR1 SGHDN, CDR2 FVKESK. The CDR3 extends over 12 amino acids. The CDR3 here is CASSPGNYGYTF. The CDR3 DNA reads TGTGCCAGCAGCCCAGGGAACTATGGCTACACCTTC. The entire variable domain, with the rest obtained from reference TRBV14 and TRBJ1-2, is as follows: EAGVTQFPSHSVIEKGQTVTLRCDPISGHDNLYWYRRVMGKEIKFLLHFVKESKQDESGMPNNRFLAERTGGTYSTLKVQPAELEDSGVYFCASSPGNYGYTFGSGTRLTVV.

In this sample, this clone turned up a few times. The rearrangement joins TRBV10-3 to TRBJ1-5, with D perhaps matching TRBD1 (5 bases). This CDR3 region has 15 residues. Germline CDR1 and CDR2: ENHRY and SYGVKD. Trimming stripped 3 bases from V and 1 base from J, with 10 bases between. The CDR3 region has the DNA TGTGCCATCAGTGACCAGGGACGGAGCAATCAGCCCCAGCATTTT. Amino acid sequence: CAISDQGRSNQPQHF.

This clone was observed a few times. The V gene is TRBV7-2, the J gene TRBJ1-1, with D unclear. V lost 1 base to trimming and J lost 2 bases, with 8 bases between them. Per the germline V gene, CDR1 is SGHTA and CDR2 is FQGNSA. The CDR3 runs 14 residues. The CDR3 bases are TGTGCCAGCAGCTTAGTGACTAGAAACACTGAAGCTTTCTTT. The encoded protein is CASSLVTRNTEAFF.

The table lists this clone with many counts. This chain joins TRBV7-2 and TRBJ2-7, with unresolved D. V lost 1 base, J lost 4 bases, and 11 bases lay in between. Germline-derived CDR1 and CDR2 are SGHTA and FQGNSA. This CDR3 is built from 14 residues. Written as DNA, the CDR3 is TGTGCCAGCAGCTTAGTTCTAGGACCGTACGAGCAGTACTTC. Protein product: CASSLVLGPYEQYF.

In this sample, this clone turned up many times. The CDR3 coding sequence is TGTGCCAGCAGCGGACAGGGGGGCACTGAAGCTTTCTTT. It codes for CASSGQGGTEAFF. The rearrangement uses TRBV7-2 and TRBJ1-1; 10 bases agree with TRBD1. Germline loops: CDR1 SGHTA, CDR2 FQGNSA. Trimming cost V 5 bases and J 4 bases; bases outside gene matches: 1. This CDR3 contains 13 residues.

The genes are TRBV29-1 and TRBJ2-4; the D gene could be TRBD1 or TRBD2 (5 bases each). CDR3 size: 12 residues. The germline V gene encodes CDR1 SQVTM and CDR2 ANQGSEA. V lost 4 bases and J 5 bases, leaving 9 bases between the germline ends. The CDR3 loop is CSVGREQNIQYF. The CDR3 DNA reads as TGCAGCGTTGGCAGGGAGCAAAACATTCAGTACTTC.

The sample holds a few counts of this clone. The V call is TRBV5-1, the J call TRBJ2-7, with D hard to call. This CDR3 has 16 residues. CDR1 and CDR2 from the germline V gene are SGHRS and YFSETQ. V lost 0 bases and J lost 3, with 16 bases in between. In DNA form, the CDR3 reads TGCGCCAGCAGCTTGGCCAAGGCCTCAAGACTCTACGAGCAGTACTTC. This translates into CASSLAKASRLYEQYF.

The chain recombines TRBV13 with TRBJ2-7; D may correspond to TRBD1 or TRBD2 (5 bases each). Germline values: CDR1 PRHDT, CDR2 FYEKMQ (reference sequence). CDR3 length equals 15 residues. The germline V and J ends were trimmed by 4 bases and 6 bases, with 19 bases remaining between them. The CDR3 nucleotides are TGTGCCAGCAGCTCCGGCGGCTACGGGGCTATCGAGCAGTACTTC. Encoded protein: CASSSGGYGAIEQYF.

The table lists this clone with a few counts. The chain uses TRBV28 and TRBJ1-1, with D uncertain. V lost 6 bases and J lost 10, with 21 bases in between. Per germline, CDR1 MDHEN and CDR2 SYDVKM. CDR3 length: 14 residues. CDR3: CASRAAGPAIGAFF. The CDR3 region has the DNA TGTGCCAGCAGGGCCGCAGGCCCTGCAATAGGAGCTTTCTTT.

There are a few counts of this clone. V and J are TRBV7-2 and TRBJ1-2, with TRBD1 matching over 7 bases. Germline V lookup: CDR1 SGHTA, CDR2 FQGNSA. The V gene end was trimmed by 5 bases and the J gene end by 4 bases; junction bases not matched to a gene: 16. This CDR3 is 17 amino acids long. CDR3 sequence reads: CASSPTGFGLNGYGYTF. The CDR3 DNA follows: TGTGCCAGCAGCCCGACAGGGTTCGGCCTTAATGGCTATGGCTACACCTTC.

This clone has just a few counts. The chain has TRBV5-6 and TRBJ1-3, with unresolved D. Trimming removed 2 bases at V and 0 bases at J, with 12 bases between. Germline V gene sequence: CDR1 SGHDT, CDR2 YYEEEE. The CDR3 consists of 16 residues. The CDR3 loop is CASSFGDNLSGNTIYF. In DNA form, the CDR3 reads TGTGCCAGCAGCTTTGGTGATAACCTCTCTGGAAACACCATATATTTT.

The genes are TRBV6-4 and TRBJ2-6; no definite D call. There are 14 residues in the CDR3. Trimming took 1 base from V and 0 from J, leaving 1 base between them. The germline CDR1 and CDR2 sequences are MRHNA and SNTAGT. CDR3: CASSDFSGANVLTF. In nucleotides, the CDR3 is TGTGCCAGCAGTGACTTCTCTGGGGCCAACGTCCTGACTTTC.

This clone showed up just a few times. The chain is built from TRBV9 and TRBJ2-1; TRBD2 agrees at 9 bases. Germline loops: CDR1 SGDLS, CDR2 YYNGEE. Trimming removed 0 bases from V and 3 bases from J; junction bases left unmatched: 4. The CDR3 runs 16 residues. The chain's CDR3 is CASSVEVSGSYNEQFF. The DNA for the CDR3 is TGTGCCAGCAGCGTAGAAGTTAGCGGGAGCTACAATGAGCAGTTCTTC.

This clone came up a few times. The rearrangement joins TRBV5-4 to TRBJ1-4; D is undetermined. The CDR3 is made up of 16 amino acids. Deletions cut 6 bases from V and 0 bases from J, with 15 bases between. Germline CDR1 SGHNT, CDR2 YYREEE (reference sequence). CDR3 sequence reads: CASTHDPGATNEKLFF. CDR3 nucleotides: TGTGCCAGCACTCATGACCCAGGAGCAACTAATGAAAAACTGTTTTTT.

In DNA, the CDR3 is TGCAGCGCCGGGACTGGAAACTACGAGCAGTACTTC. Amino acids: CSAGTGNYEQYF. V is TRBV29-1 and J is TRBJ2-7; D may be TRBD2 (6 bases). The V and J ends lost 7 bases and 3 bases respectively, with 13 bases between them. Germline V gives CDR1 SQVTM, CDR2 ANQGSEA. The CDR3 is 12 residues long.